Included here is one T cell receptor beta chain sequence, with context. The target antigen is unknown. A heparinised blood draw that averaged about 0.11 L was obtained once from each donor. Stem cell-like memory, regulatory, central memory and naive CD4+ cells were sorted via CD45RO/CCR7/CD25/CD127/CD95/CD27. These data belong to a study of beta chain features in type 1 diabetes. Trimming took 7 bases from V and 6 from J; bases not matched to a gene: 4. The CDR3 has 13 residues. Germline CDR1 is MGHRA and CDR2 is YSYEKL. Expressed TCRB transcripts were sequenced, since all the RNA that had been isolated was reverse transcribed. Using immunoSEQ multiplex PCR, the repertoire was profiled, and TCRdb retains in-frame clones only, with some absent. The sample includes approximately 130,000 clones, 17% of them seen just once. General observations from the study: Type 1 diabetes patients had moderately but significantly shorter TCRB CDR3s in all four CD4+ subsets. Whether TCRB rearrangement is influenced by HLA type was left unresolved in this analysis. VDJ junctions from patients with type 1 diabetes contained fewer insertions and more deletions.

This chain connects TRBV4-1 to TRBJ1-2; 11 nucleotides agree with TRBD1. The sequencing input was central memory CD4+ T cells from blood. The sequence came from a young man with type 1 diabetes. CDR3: CASTMGQGDGYTF. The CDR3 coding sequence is TGCGCCAGCACCATGGGACAGGGGGATGGCTACACCTTC.